This T cell receptor (beta chain) was observed in a study of T cells in Graves' hyperthyroidism and ophthalmopathy. The germline V gene has CDR1 DFQATT and CDR2 SNEGSKA (reference sequence). Deletions cut 3 bases from V and 3 bases from J, with 15 bases between. The CDR3 length is 14 residues. Study conclusions and caveats: Blood also carried most thyroid clonotypes expanded above 0.001. From stable hyperthyroidism, ophthalmopathy was separated by a 13 V-J model.

This clonotype was observed at least ten times. Its specificity is not known. Amplification yielded TCR beta CDR3 regions, with RNA transcripts as the source. Using the HTBI primer set, a first-round RT-PCR was run on the TCR CDR3. TCRdb ran MiXCR on the multiplex PCR reads and lists one entry per CDR3 protein. This sample has a few hundred thousand distinct CDR3 sequences, with just over 45% found just once. Newly diagnosed hyperthyroidism, duration under 2 months, in patients aged 18 to 65. Sequencing was done on a sample of peripheral blood or thyroid tissue (not recorded which). This receptor was obtained from a woman aged 18 to 35 with Graves' hyperthyroidism. The chain links TRBV20-1 to TRBJ2-7; D is undetermined. CDR3 in amino acids: CSASPLPGRYEQYF. For the CDR3, the DNA is TGCAGTGCTAGCCCCTTACCTGGACGCTACGAGCAGTACTTC.